Detailed here is one TCR beta chain. This specimen comes from a study of cytomegalovirus exposure and HLA in healthy donors. In the PCR, 60 Vbeta and 13 Jbeta primers were used. Libraries were prepared by immunoSEQ multiplex PCR; TCRdb keeps only in-frame clonotypes and omits some of them. The table has roughly 200,000 clones, over 65% seen once. V was trimmed by 2 bases and J by 8 bases, leaving 12 bases between them. The CDR3 is 14 residues long. In germline, CDR1 is MGHRA, CDR2 YSYEKL. Donors had nominal health at sampling but likely had unrecorded immune exposures. This chain uses TRBV4-1 with TRBJ1-4; the D is unclear. The origin of this receptor is a man aged 18 to 35 in good health and CMV-seronegative. The sequenced sample was PBMCs. CDR3 in amino acids: CASSQSGVKEKLFF. For the CDR3, the DNA is TGCGCCAGCAGCCAATCCGGGGTAAAGGAAAAACTGTTTTTT.